This T cell receptor beta chain originates from a study of siplizumab effects on memory and regulatory T cells. This CDR3 is 12 amino acids long. Trimming stripped 5 bases from V and 6 bases from J, with 11 bases between. CDR1 and CDR2 (germline): MNHNY, SVGAGI (reference sequence). This table comes from immunoSEQ multiplex PCR, and its TCRdb copy is limited to in-frame clones, with some not included. The data show approximately 120,000 clones, with about 91% seen just once and under 0.75% held by the top ten. Study results and limitations: Naive T cells apparently outstripped memory cells in diversity and seemed major alloresponse contributors. Treatment with siplizumab left mappable alloreactive CD4+ clones averaging approximately 69% Treg-derived, compared with 25% to 30% in controls.

Turning to this clone: Its antigen remains unknown.

The V call is TRBV6-6, the J call TRBJ2-7, with D possibly TRBD2 on 6 matching bases. This sequence was found in a human donor in good health. The sequenced sample consisted of Tregs sorted from blood. The CDR3 loop is CASSRDFREQYF. CDR3 sequence (DNA): TGTGCCAGCAGTCGGGACTTCCGCGAGCAGTACTTC.